The 23 T cell receptor beta chains presented below share a single source sample, sequenced in a study of T cells after yellow fever vaccination. TCRdb used MiXCR to reprocess the 5' RACE reads, holding one entry per CDR3 protein. Of 200,000 to 250,000 distinct CDR3 sequences listed, more than 3% are singletons. Sequenced here: CD4+ T cells sorted from PBMCs, sampled 10 days after the yellow fever booster vaccination. Every receptor here comes from a man aged 18 to 35 who received the YFV17D yellow fever vaccine.

This clonotype was counted a few times. The chain has TRBV7-2 and TRBJ1-2, with D tentatively TRBD1 (5 bases). The V gene lost 3 bases and the J gene lost 2 bases, with 10 bases spanning the gap. Germline V gene lookup returns CDR1 SGHTA and CDR2 FQGNSA. The CDR3 sequence is 14 residues long. The CDR3 nucleotides are TGTGCCAGCAGCTTCTCGGGGCTCAACTATGGCTACACCTTC. It specifies CASSFSGLNYGYTF.

In this sample, this clonotype turned up a few times. This chain links TRBV4-2 with TRBJ2-2; the match to TRBD2 covers 10 bases. CDR1 and CDR2 from the germline V gene are LGHNA and YNFKEQ. The CDR3 is 16 residues long. The V and J ends lost 0 bases and 6 bases, in that order; junction bases with no gene match: 4. The CDR3 sequence: CASSQEASGGPGELFF. CDR3 in DNA: TGTGCCAGCAGCCAAGAGGCTAGCGGGGGTCCCGGGGAGCTGTTTTTT.

This clonotype came up a few times. This chain links TRBV4-1 with TRBJ1-2; D possibly corresponds to TRBD1 (6 bases). The V gene lost 3 bases and the J gene lost 3 bases, with 23 bases spanning the gap. CDR1 and CDR2 from the germline V gene are MGHRA and YSYEKL. This CDR3 is built from 18 residues. The CDR3 DNA sequence: TGCGCCAGCAGCCACACTGTAAGACGGAAAGGGGGGGACTATGGCTACACCTTC. Its protein is CASSHTVRRKGGDYGYTF.

This chain connects TRBV3-1 to TRBJ1-5, with 7 bases identical to TRBD1. The CDR3 extends over 13 amino acids. V shed 9 bases and J 7 bases; nucleotides not matched to a gene: 9. Germline CDR1 LGHDT, CDR2 YNNKEL (reference sequence). The CDR3 is CASSQGPEQPQHF. The DNA of the CDR3 is TGTGCCAGTTCACAGGGGCCGGAGCAGCCCCAGCATTTT.

This clonotype was detected many times. V and J are TRBV4-2 and TRBJ2-3; D call uncertain. Per germline, CDR1 LGHNA and CDR2 YNFKEQ. The ends were cut back, 0 bases at V and 2 bases at J, with 9 bases in the middle. The CDR3 spans 15 residues. The CDR3 here is CASSQEVATTDTQYF. The CDR3, as DNA: TGTGCCAGCAGCCAAGAAGTAGCCACCACAGATACGCAGTATTTT.

This clonotype appeared many times. The rearrangement joins TRBV7-9 to TRBJ2-3; D is undetermined. V was shortened by 5 bases and J by 2 bases, with 11 bases between the two germline ends. The CDR3 length is 14 residues. Germline loops: CDR1 SEHNR, CDR2 FQNEAQ (reference sequence). The CDR3 DNA sequence: TGTGCCAGCAGCATGAGGACCTACACAGATACGCAGTATTTT. The encoded protein is CASSMRTYTDTQYF.

This clonotype was detected many times. The CDR3: CASGPTENTEAFF. DNA of the CDR3: TGTGCTAGTGGCCCGACAGAGAACACTGAAGCTTTCTTT. The chain joins TRBV12-5 to TRBJ1-1; maybe TRBD1 (5 bases). The ends were cut back, 6 bases at V and 1 base at J, with 9 bases in the middle. Germline V gives CDR1 LGHNT, CDR2 FRNRAP. The CDR3 has 13 amino acids.

The gene calls are TRBV7-6 and TRBJ2-7, with TRBD1 identical over 7 bases. The CDR3 spans 15 residues. Germline assignment: CDR1 SGHVS and CDR2 FNYEAQ. Here the CDR3 reads CASSREGTVSSVLVV. The CDR3 bases are TGTGCCAGCAGCCGTGAGGGGACAGTCTCTTCGGTCTTGGTGGTC.

This clonotype was counted ten times or more. The chain couples TRBV7-2 to TRBJ2-3, with D perhaps TRBD1 or TRBD2 (6 bases each). Per germline, CDR1 SGHTA and CDR2 FQGNSA. V dropped 5 bases and J dropped 0 bases, with 15 bases sitting between them. This CDR3 spans 16 amino acids. CDR3 region: CASSPRRGRSTDTQYF. The CDR3 coding sequence is TGTGCCAGCAGCCCCCGCCGGGGGCGGAGCACAGATACGCAGTATTTT.

This clonotype was observed at least ten times. The gene calls are TRBV27 and TRBJ2-2; 9 bases are a match to TRBD2. The CDR3 is 16 amino acids. With V trimmed by 5 bases and J by 4 bases, 8 bases remained unmatched. The germline V gene encodes CDR1 MNHEY and CDR2 SMNVEV (reference sequence). CDR3 region: CASSPIAGAPTGELFF. CDR3 sequence (DNA): TGTGCCAGCAGTCCGATAGCGGGGGCACCCACCGGGGAGCTGTTTTTT.

This clonotype was detected ten times or more. The chain links TRBV7-2 to TRBJ2-2; TRBD2 matches 11 bases. Germline loops: CDR1 SGHTA, CDR2 FQGNSA. CDR3 length: 16 amino acids. Unmatched junction bases numbered 8, after V lost 4 bases and J lost 7 bases. The CDR3 protein is CASSSIAGGQGGELFF. The CDR3 DNA reads as TGTGCCAGCAGCTCCATAGCGGGGGGGCAAGGCGGGGAGCTGTTTTTT.

The chain is built from TRBV2 and TRBJ1-5; D uncertain. V was shortened by 7 bases and J by 4 bases, with 14 bases between the two germline ends. The CDR3 totals 14 residues. The germline CDR1 and CDR2 sequences are SNHLY and FYNNEI. The CDR3 DNA follows: TGTGCCAGCAAAGCAGGAGGCGGGAATCAGCCCCAGCATTTT. Its protein is CASKAGGGNQPQHF.

The chain has TRBV5-1 and TRBJ1-3; 10 bases fit TRBD1. From germline, CDR1 is SGHRS and CDR2 YFSETQ. V lost 4 bases, J lost 4 bases, and 5 bases stayed unmatched. The CDR3 has 15 residues. CDR3 coding DNA: TGCGCCAGCAGCCGGGACAGGGGTAACGGAAACACCATATATTTT. Protein product: CASSRDRGNGNTIYF.

This chain uses TRBV10-3 with TRBJ2-2; possibly TRBD1 for D (5 bases). There are 15 residues in the CDR3. Trimming removed 7 bases from V and 4 bases from J, with 16 bases in between. In germline, CDR1 is ENHRY, CDR2 SYGVKD. CDR3 coding DNA: TGTGCCATCACCGCCGGGCAGGGCGTCACCGGGGAGCTGTTTTTT. Amino acids: CAITAGQGVTGELFF.

A few counts support this clonotype. The V call is TRBV7-2, the J call TRBJ1-1; D is undetermined. V was pared by 6 bases and J by 1 base, with 9 bases between. Germline CDR1 and CDR2: SGHTA and FQGNSA. CDR3 length: 13 residues. DNA for the CDR3: TGTGCCAGCAGAAAGGGCCCGAACACTGAAGCTTTCTTT. It is translated as CASRKGPNTEAFF.

This sequence joins TRBV7-6 and TRBJ1-6, with a possible D match to TRBD1 (5 bases). Trimming cost V 5 bases and J 6 bases, with 26 bases left between them. CDR3 size: 19 residues. Germline CDR1 and CDR2: SGHVS and FNYEAQ. The CDR3 DNA sequence: TGTGCCAGCAGCCCCCGCCCCCCCGTCCCCCGGGACGGTAATTCACCCCTCCACTTT. Encoded protein: CASSPRPPVPRDGNSPLHF.

The V and J genes are TRBV7-2 and TRBJ2-4; weak D call: TRBD2 (6 bases). The germline CDR1 and CDR2 sequences are SGHTA and FQGNSA. V lost 3 bases and J lost 3, with 9 bases in between. The CDR3 sequence is 14 residues long. CDR3 bases: TGTGCCAGCAGCTTGGAGGGGAACAAAAACATTCAGTACTTC. This sequence encodes CASSLEGNKNIQYF. Combining the CDR3 with reference TRBV7-2 and TRBJ2-4 gives the whole variable domain GAGVSQSPSNKVTEKGKDVELRCDPISGHTALYWYRQSLGQGLEFLIYFQGNSAPDKSGLPSDRFSAERTGGSVSTLTIQRTQQEDSAVYLCASSLEGNKNIQYFGAGTRLSVL.

This chain links TRBV19 with TRBJ1-5, with 8 bases aligning to TRBD1. Germline V gene sequence: CDR1 LNHDA, CDR2 SQIVND (reference sequence). The CDR3 sequence is 15 residues long. V gave up 8 bases and J gave up 2 bases; unmatched junction bases: 8. This CDR3 is CASGVDRGRNQPQHF. The CDR3 DNA sequence: TGTGCCAGTGGCGTTGACAGGGGCCGCAATCAGCCCCAGCATTTT. The full variable domain, rest sourced from reference TRBV19 and TRBJ1-5, is DGGITQSPKYLFRKEGQNVTLSCEQNLNHDAMYWYRQDPGQGLRLIYYSQIVNDFQKGDIAEGYSVSREKKESFPLTVTSAQKNPTAFYLCASGVDRGRNQPQHFGDGTRLSIL.

The chain is built from TRBV28 and TRBJ2-7; TRBD2 matches at 7 bases. Germline CDR1 is MDHEN and CDR2 is SYDVKM. The CDR3 has 15 residues. V lost 4 bases and J lost 3; bases outside the gene matches: 9. CDR3 sequence (DNA): TGTGCCAGCAGTTATCCTGGGTCGGGAGGCTACGAGCAGTACTTC. Encoded protein: CASSYPGSGGYEQYF.

This clonotype has ten or more counts. This chain uses TRBV5-4 with TRBJ1-1, with a possible D match to TRBD1 (5 bases). Germline V gives CDR1 SGHNT, CDR2 YYREEE (reference sequence). V was pared by 0 bases and J by 2 bases, with 17 bases between. This CDR3 has 17 amino acids. The DNA for the CDR3 is TGTGCCAGCAGCTTGGGGGGGTCCTTATACCTAAACACTGAAGCTTTCTTT. Translating it yields CASSLGGSLYLNTEAFF. Full variable domain (outside the CDR3, taken from reference TRBV5-4 and TRBJ1-1): ETGVTQSPTHLIKTRGQQVTLRCSSQSGHNTVSWYQQALGQGPQFIFQYYREEENGRGNFPPRFSGLQFPNYSSELNVNALELDDSALYLCASSLGGSLYLNTEAFFGQGTRLTVV.

The table lists this clonotype with many counts. The chain joins TRBV2 to TRBJ2-5, with unresolved D. The CDR3 spans 13 residues. The V and J ends lost 6 bases and 1 base respectively, with 9 bases between them. Germline CDR1 SNHLY, CDR2 FYNNEI. This CDR3 reads CASRLSRQETQYF. Here the CDR3 DNA reads TGTGCCAGCAGGCTCAGCCGCCAAGAGACCCAGTACTTC.

The J gene is TRBJ2-1, the V gene TRBV5-1, with 7 nucleotides matching TRBD1. With 3 bases clipped from V and 2 bases from J, the junction kept 5 bases outside the gene matches. Germline V gene sequence: CDR1 SGHRS, CDR2 YFSETQ. This CDR3 spans 15 amino acids. Written as DNA, the CDR3 is TGCGCCAGCAGCTCGGGACAGACTACCTACAATGAGCAGTTCTTC. It translates to CASSSGQTTYNEQFF. Full variable domain (rest looked up from reference TRBV5-1 and TRBJ2-1): KAGVTQTPRYLIKTRGQQVTLSCSPISGHRSVSWYQQTPGQGLQFLFEYFSETQRNKGNFPGRFSGRQFSNSRSEMNVSTLELGDSALYLCASSSGQTTYNEQFFGPGTRLTVL.

This clonotype was counted between two and nine times. This rearrangement joins TRBV27 to TRBJ1-6; D not certain. Trimming took off 7 bases at V and 7 bases at J, with 14 bases between the two ends. CDR1 MNHEY and CDR2 SMNVEV come from the germline V gene (reference sequence). The CDR3 sequence is 14 residues long. The CDR3 DNA sequence: TGTGCCAGCACTTCACCGGACGGGAATTCACCCCTCCACTTT. The encoded protein is CASTSPDGNSPLHF.